This TCR beta chain came from a study of beta chain features in type 1 diabetes. Study as a whole: Examination spanned some 100 million sorted cells from all samples. Findings and limits, study-wide: Naive, central memory and Treg TCRB repertoires appeared more alike in patients than in healthy donors. Researchers report that Type 1 diabetes patients had moderately but significantly shorter TCRB CDR3s across all four CD4+ subsets.

Comment on this clone: Its antigen is unknown.

Expressed TCRB transcripts were sequenced because the isolated RNA had all been reverse transcribed beforehand. Profiled with immunoSEQ multiplex PCR; TCRdb holds only in-frame clones, not every one. This table holds approximately 730,000 clones, roughly 12% found once. Without exception, sorted populations had purity beyond 95%. The CDR3 extends over 13 amino acids. The ends were cut back, 4 bases at V and 3 bases at J, with 12 bases in the middle. Germline loops: CDR1 GTSNPN, CDR2 SVGIG (reference sequence). The sequenced material came from naive CD4+ T cells from blood. The clonotype was recovered from a man aged 18 to 35 with type 1 diabetes. The rearrangement links TRBV30 to TRBJ1-2, with D perhaps TRBD1 (6 bases). CDR3 sequence reads: CAWTGGQYYGYTF. In DNA, the CDR3 is TGTGCCTGGACCGGGGGGCAGTACTATGGCTACACCTTC. Supplemented by reference TRBV30 and TRBJ1-2, the full variable domain reads SQTIHQWPATLVQPVGSPLSLECTVEGTSNPNLYWYRQAAGRGLQLLFYSVGIGQISSEVPQNLSASRPQDRQFILSSKKLLLSDSGFYLCAWTGGQYYGYTFGSGTRLTVV.